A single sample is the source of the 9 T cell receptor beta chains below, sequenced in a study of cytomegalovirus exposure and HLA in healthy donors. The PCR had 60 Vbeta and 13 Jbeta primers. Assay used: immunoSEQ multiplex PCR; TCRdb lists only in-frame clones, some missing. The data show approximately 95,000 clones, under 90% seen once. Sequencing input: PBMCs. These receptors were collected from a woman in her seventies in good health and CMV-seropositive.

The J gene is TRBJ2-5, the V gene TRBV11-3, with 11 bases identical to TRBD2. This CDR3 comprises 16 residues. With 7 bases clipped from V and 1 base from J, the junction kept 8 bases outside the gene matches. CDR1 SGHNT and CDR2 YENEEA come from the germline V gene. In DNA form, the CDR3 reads TGTGCCAGCACCTCCGGGACTAGCGGCACCCAAGAGACCCAGTACTTC. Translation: CASTSGTSGTQETQYF.

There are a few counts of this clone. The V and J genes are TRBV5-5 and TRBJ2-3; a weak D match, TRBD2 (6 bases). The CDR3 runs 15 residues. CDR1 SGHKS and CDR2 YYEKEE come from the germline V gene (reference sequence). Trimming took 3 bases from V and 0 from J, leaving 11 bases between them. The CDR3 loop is CASSYPGVSTDTQYF. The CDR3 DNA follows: TGTGCCAGCAGCTATCCGGGGGTAAGCACAGATACGCAGTATTTT. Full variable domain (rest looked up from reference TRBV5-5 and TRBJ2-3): DAGVTQSPTHLIKTRGQQVTLRCSPISGHKSVSWYQQVLGQGPQFIFQYYEKEERGRGNFPDRFSARQFPNYSSELNVNALLLGDSALYLCASSYPGVSTDTQYFGPGTRLTVL.

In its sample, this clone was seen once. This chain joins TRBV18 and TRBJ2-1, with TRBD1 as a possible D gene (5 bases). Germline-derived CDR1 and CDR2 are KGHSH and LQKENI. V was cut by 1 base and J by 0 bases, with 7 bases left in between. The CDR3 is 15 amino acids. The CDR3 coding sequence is TGTGCCAGCTCACCACAAAGGGGCTCCTACAATGAGCAGTTCTTC. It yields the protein CASSPQRGSYNEQFF.

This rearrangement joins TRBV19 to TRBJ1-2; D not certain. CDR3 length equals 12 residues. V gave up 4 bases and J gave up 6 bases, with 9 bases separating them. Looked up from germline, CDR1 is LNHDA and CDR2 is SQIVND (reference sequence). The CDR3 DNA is TGTGCCAGTAGTACCAGCGGTCATGGCTACACCTTC. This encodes CASSTSGHGYTF.

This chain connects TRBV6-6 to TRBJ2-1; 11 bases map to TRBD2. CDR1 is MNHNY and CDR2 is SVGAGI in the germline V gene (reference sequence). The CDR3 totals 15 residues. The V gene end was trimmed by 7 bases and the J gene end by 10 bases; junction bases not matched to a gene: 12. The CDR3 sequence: CASTKELAGDGEQFF. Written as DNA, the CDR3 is TGTGCCAGCACCAAAGAACTAGCGGGAGACGGCGAGCAGTTCTTC.

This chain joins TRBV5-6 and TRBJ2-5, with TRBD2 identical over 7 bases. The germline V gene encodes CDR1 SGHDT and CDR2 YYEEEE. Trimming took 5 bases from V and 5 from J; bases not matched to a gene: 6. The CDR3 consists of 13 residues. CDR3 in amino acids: CASRRGRVETQYF. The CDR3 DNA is TGTGCCAGCAGGCGGGGGAGGGTTGAGACCCAGTACTTC. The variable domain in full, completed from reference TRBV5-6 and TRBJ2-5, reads DAGVTQSPTHLIKTRGQQVTLRCSPKSGHDTVSWYQQALGQGPQFIFQYYEEEERQRGNFPDRFSGHQFPNYSSELNVNALLLGDSALYLCASRRGRVETQYFGPGTRLLVL.

The CDR3 region has the DNA TGTGCCAGTAGTAGGCAGGGGATCTACGAGCAGTACTTC. Its protein product is CASSRQGIYEQYF. The V and J genes are TRBV19 and TRBJ2-7, with a tentative D call TRBD1 (6 bases). V was shortened by 4 bases and J by 3 bases, with 10 bases between the two germline ends. Per germline, CDR1 LNHDA and CDR2 SQIVND (reference sequence). The CDR3 has 13 amino acids.

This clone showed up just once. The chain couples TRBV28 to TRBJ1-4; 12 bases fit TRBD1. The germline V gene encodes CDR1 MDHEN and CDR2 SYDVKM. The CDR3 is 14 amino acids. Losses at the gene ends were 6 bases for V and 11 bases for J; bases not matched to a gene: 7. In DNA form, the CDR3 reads TGTGCCAGCAGGTCGGGACAGGGGGCGGAGAAACTGTTTTTT. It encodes CASRSGQGAEKLFF.

The CDR3, as DNA: TGTGCCAGCAGCTTATCAGGGGTAAAGGGGAACACTGAAGCTTTCTTT. It encodes CASSLSGVKGNTEAFF. V usage is TRBV7-8 and J usage is TRBJ1-1, with a tentative D call TRBD1 (6 bases). Germline V CDR1 and CDR2: SGHVS, FQNEAQ. V was cut by 2 bases and J by 1 base, with 14 bases left in between. The CDR3 is 16 residues long.